The clone carrying this T cell receptor (beta chain) has only a few counts. The target antigen is unknown. TCRdb's table, derived via immunoSEQ multiplex PCR, lists solely in-frame clones and lacks some. The table records about 54,000 clones, approximately 84% of them present only once. This CDR3 comprises 12 residues. Germline CDR1 and CDR2: MNHNY and SVGAGI (reference sequence). Deletions cut 3 bases from V and 8 bases from J, with 10 bases between. The record originates from a study of OX40 agonist ivuxolimab in advanced cancers. The overall study: The patients' treatment was ivuxolimab, an agonistic anti-OX40 (CD134) antibody. The dose-escalation group included hepatocellular carcinoma, melanoma, renal cell carcinoma and head and neck cancer. Study-wide findings and caveats: Relatively little clonal expansion, among the lowest observed, appeared in partial responders at 0.1-3.0 mg/kg.

This sequence originates from an adult with an advanced solid tumor such as melanoma, head and neck, liver or kidney cancer. Sequencing was performed on CD4+ or CD8+ T cells sorted from blood, taken in a trial of the OX40 agonist ivuxolimab. The chain has TRBV6-6 and TRBJ1-2; D gene ambiguous. The CDR3 sequence is CASSYKADGYTF. Here the CDR3 DNA reads TGTGCCAGCAGTTATAAGGCAGACGGCTACACCTTC.